The clone carrying this TCR beta chain came up a few times. The antigen is not known. The germline V gene has CDR1 SGHRS and CDR2 YFSETQ. The CDR3 runs to 17 residues. V was trimmed by 0 bases and J by 6 bases, leaving 16 bases between them. This sample is part of a study of T-cell memory formation after mild COVID-19. Overall study: TCR clusters largely stayed donor specific.

Whole-study findings and limits: Second-wave clones peaking on day 37 lacked confirmed SARS-CoV-2 specificity. Prior to infection, memory already included some responding clones, suggesting cross-reactive memory joined.

In TCRdb, the 5' RACE reads were re-called with MiXCR into one record per CDR3 protein. The repertoire has roughly 600,000 distinct CDR3 sequences, roughly 18% of them found once; the top ten carry about 12%. The genes are TRBV5-1 and TRBJ1-6; no clear D. What was sequenced was PBMCs or a T cell subset sorted from them (not recorded which). The sequence was obtained from an adult woman who had mild COVID-19 (a few samples of this study predate the infection). Cell type and time point are not known. CDR3 residues: CASSLEGSQKGNSPLHF. DNA for the CDR3: TGCGCCAGCAGCTTGGAGGGCAGCCAGAAGGGTAATTCACCCCTCCACTTT.